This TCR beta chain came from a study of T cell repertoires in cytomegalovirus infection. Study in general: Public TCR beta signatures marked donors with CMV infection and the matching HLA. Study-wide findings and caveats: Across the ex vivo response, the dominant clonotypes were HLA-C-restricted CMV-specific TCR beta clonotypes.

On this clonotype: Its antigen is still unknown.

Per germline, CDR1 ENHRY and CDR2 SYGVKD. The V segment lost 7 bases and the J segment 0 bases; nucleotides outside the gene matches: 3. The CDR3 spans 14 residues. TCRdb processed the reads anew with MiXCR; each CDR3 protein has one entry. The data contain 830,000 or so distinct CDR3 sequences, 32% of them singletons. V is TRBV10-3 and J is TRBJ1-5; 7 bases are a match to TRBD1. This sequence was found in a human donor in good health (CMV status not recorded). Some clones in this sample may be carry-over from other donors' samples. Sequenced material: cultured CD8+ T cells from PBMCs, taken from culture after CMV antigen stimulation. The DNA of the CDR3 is TGTGCCATCAATGGGGACAGTAGCAATCAGCCCCAGCATTTT. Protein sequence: CAINGDSSNQPQHF.